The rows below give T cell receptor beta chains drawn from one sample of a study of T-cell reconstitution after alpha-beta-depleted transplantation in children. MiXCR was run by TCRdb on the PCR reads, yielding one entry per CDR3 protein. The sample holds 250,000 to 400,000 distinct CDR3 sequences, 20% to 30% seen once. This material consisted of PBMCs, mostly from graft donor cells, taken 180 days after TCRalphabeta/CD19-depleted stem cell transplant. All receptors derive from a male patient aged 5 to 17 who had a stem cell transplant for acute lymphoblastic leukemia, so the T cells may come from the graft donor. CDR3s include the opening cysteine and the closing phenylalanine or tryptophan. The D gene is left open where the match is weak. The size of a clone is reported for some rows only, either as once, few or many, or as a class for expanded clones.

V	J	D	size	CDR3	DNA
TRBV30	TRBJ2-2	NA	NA	CAWRGGYGGELFF	TGTGCCTGGAGAGGGGGATATGGCGGGGAGCTGTTTTTT
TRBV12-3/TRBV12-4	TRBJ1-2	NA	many	CASRQGFLPYGYTF	TGTGCCAGCAGACAGGGTTTCCTTCCCTATGGCTACACCTTC
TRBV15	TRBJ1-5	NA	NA	CATSKSRGGRRSNQPQHF	TGTGCCACCAGCAAATCAAGGGGGGGGCGACGAAGCAATCAGCCCCAGCATTTT
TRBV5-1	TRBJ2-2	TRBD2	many	CASSLVSGANTGELFF	TGCGCCAGCAGCTTGGTTAGCGGGGCGAACACCGGGGAGCTGTTTTTT
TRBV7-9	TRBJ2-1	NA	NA	CASSPPDAQYNEQFF	TGTGCCAGCAGCCCGCCCGATGCCCAGTACAATGAGCAGTTCTTC
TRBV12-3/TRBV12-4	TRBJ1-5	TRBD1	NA	CASSGGQGGWFGQPQHF	TGTGCCAGCAGTGGGGGACAGGGGGGGTGGTTCGGTCAGCCCCAGCATTTT
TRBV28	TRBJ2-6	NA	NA	CASSLITGYSGANVLTF	TGTGCCAGCAGTTTAATAACAGGGTACTCTGGGGCCAACGTCCTGACTTTC
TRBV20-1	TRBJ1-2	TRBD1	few	CSAVKTGAYGYTF	TGCAGTGCTGTTAAGACAGGGGCCTATGGCTACACCTTC
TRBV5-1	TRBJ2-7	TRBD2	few	CASSYQREGHYEQYF	TGCGCCAGCAGCTACCAGCGGGAGGGCCACTACGAGCAGTACTTC
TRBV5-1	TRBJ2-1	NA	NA	CASRQWTVSSYNEQFF	TGCGCCAGCAGACAATGGACAGTCAGCTCCTACAATGAGCAGTTCTTC
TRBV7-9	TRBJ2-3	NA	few	CASSLGDTSTDTQYF	TGTGCCAGCAGCTTAGGTGACACTAGCACAGATACGCAGTATTTT
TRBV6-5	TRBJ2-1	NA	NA	CASSYEGSYYNEQFF	TGTGCCAGCAGTTACGAGGGGTCCTACTACAATGAGCAGTTCTTC
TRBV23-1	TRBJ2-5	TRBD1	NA	CASSQIKDREETQYF	TGCGCCAGCAGTCAAATCAAGGACAGGGAGGAGACCCAGTACTTC
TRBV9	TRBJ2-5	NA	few	CASSVGDRQETQYF	TGTGCCAGCAGCGTAGGAGACAGGCAAGAGACCCAGTACTTC
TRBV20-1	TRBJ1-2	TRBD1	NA	CSASGDRGLGGYTF	TGCAGTGCCTCCGGCGACAGGGGATTGGGTGGCTACACCTTC
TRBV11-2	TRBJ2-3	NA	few	CASSLPSPSWDLFTDTQYF	TGTGCCAGCAGCTTACCTTCCCCATCCTGGGACCTATTCACAGATACGCAGTATTTT
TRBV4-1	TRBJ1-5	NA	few	CASSQVFPGDDQPQHF	TGCGCCAGCAGCCAAGTCTTCCCCGGGGATGATCAGCCCCAGCATTTT
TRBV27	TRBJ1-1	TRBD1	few	CASSLNLPRDRGTEAFF	TGTGCCAGCAGCCTGAACTTACCCCGGGACAGGGGCACTGAAGCTTTCTTT
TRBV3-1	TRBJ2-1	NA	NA	CASSRTPQYGVNNEQFF	TGTGCCAGCAGCCGGACTCCCCAGTACGGGGTTAACAATGAGCAGTTCTTC
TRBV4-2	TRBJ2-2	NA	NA	CASSQWLYIGELFF	TGTGCCAGCAGCCAATGGTTATACATCGGGGAGCTGTTTTTT
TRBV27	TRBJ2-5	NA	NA	CASSLRDWGTQYF	TGTGCCAGCAGTTTAAGGGATTGGGGGACCCAGTACTTC
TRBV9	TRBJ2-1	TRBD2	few	CASSARLAGAYNEQFF	TGTGCCAGCAGCGCCCGACTAGCGGGAGCCTACAATGAGCAGTTCTTC
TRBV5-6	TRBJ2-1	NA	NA	CASSHRVFTVYNEQFF	TGTGCCAGCAGCCACAGGGTATTCACTGTTTACAATGAGCAGTTCTTC
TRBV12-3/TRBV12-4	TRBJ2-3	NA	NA	CASSLPGRAQYF	TGTGCCAGCAGTTTACCTGGACGGGCGCAGTATTTT
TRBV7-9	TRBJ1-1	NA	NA	CASSLDPGAGEAFF	TGTGCCAGCAGCTTAGACCCGGGGGCTGGTGAAGCTTTCTTT
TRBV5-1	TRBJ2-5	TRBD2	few	CASSLSIQEGRGTQYF	TGCGCCAGCAGCTTGTCGATCCAAGAGGGGAGGGGGACCCAGTACTTC
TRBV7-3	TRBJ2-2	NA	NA	CASRRDSNTGELFF	TGTGCCAGCAGGCGGGACAGCAACACCGGGGAGCTGTTTTTT
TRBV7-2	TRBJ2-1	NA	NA	CASSLLGTAYNEQFF	TGTGCCAGCAGCTTACTTGGGACGGCTTACAATGAGCAGTTCTTC
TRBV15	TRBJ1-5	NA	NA	CATSPLWGGNQPQHF	TGTGCCACCAGCCCCCTATGGGGGGGCAATCAGCCCCAGCATTTT
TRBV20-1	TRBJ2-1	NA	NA	CSARLYLGRANNEQFF	TGCAGTGCTAGGTTATATTTGGGCAGGGCGAACAATGAGCAGTTCTTC
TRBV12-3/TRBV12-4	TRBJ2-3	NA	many	CASSLASSTDTQYF	TGTGCCAGCAGCTTAGCGTCTAGCACAGATACGCAGTATTTT
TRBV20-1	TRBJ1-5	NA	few	CSASFHRDQPQHF	TGCAGTGCTAGTTTTCACAGGGATCAGCCCCAGCATTTT
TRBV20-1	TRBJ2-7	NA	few	CSAEETLPTYEQYF	TGCAGTGCGGAAGAGACCTTACCTACCTACGAGCAGTACTTC